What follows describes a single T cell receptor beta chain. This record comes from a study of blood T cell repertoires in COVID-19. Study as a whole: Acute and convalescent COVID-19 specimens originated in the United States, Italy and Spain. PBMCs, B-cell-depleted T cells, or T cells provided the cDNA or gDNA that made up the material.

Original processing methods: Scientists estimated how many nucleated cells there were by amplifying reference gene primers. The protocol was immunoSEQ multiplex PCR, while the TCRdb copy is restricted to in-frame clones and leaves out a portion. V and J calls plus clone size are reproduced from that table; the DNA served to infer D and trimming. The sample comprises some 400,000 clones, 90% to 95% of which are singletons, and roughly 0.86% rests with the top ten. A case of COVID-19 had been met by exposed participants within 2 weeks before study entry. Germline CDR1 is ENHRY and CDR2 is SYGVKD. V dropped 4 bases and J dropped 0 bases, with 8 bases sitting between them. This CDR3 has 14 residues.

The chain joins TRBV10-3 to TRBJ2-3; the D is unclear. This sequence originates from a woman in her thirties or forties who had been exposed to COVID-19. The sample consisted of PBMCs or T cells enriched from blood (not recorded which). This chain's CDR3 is CAISGQLSTDTQYF. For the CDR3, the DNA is TGTGCCATCAGTGGACAACTTAGCACAGATACGCAGTATTTT.